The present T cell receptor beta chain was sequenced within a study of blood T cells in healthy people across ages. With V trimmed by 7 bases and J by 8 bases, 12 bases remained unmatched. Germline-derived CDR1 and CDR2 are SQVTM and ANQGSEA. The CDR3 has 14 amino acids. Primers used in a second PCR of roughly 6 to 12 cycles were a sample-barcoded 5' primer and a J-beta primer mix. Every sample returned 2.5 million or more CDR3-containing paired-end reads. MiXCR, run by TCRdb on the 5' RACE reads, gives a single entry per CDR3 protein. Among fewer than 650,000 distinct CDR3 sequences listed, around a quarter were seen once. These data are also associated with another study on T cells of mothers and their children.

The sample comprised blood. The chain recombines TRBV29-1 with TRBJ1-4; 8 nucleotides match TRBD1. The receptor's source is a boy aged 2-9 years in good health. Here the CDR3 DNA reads TGCAGCGCGTGGCCTAGGGACAGGAGCGAAAAACTGTTTTTT. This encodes CSAWPRDRSEKLFF.